This T cell receptor beta chain was recovered during a study of blood T cell repertoires in COVID-19. Assay used: immunoSEQ multiplex PCR; TCRdb lists only in-frame clones, some missing. The repertoire holds around 180,000 clones, with approximately 89% as singletons. The sequencing sample was made of peripheral blood. This TCR derives from a man aged 35 to 55 with active or convalescent COVID-19.

Here the CDR3 reads CASSPGLRGAKNIQYF. The DNA of the CDR3 is TGTGCCAGCAGCCCAGGACTAAGGGGAGCCAAAAACATTCAGTACTTC. The chain couples TRBV5-6 to TRBJ2-4, with D possibly being TRBD2 (6 bases). The germline gives CDR1 SGHDT, CDR2 YYEEEE. Trimming took 4 bases from V and 0 from J, leaving 14 bases between them. CDR3 length: 16 amino acids. Complete variable domain (other parts from reference TRBV5-6 and TRBJ2-4): DAGVTQSPTHLIKTRGQQVTLRCSPKSGHDTVSWYQQALGQGPQFIFQYYEEEERQRGNFPDRFSGHQFPNYSSELNVNALLLGDSALYLCASSPGLRGAKNIQYFGAGTRLSVL.